The 27 T cell receptor beta chains below were found in one sample sequenced in a study of CD8 T cells in ankylosing spondylitis. TCRdb reprocessed the 5' RACE reads via MiXCR and lists one record per CDR3 protein. The profile shows tens of thousands of distinct CDR3 sequences, roughly 27% of them singletons. Sequencing used blood, either unsorted or a sorted T cell fraction (not recorded which). These receptors were collected from a male donor with ankylosing spondylitis or in good health (not recorded which).

The chain employs TRBV10-3 and TRBJ2-2; D is possibly TRBD2 (6 bases). The CDR3 consists of 15 residues. V lost 5 bases, J lost 0 bases, and 10 bases lay in between. Germline V CDR1 and CDR2: ENHRY, SYGVKD. The CDR3 bases are TGTGCCATCAGTCTTAGCGGTTCGAACACCGGGGAGCTGTTTTTT. This sequence encodes CAISLSGSNTGELFF.

The chain combines TRBV12-3 or TRBV12-4 with TRBJ1-1, with D possibly TRBD1 on 5 matching bases. CDR3 length equals 14 residues. V was trimmed by 4 bases and J by 1 base, leaving 10 bases between them. In DNA, the CDR3 is TGTGCCAGCAGTTCAGGGACGGAGAACACTGAAGCTTTCTTT. Its translation is CASSSGTENTEAFF.

This clonotype was detected a few times. J is TRBJ2-2 and V is TRBV5-1; no clear D. CDR1 and CDR2 from the germline V gene are SGHRS and YFSETQ. Between the trimmed V and J ends, which lost 2 bases and 1 base, there was a span of 6 bases. The length of the CDR3 is 14 residues. The CDR3 is CASSLEGNTGELFF. DNA of the CDR3: TGCGCCAGCAGCTTAGAAGGGAACACCGGGGAGCTGTTTTTT.

This clonotype came up a few times. The gene calls are TRBV7-2 and TRBJ1-6; weak D call: TRBD1 (6 bases). Germline-derived CDR1 and CDR2 are SGHTA and FQGNSA. V dropped 6 bases and J dropped 8 bases, with 8 bases sitting between them. This CDR3 region has 12 residues. The CDR3 protein is CASRAGDSPLHF. The CDR3 DNA follows: TGTGCCAGCAGAGCAGGGGATTCACCCCTCCACTTT.

The chain is built from TRBV27 and TRBJ1-2, with a possible D match to TRBD1 (5 bases). The V end was cut by 5 bases, the J end by 5 bases, with 9 bases between. CDR1 MNHEY and CDR2 SMNVEV come from the germline V gene (reference sequence). The CDR3 covers 12 residues. In DNA, the CDR3 is TGTGCCAGCAGTGTGTCAGGGTATGGCTACACCTTC. This sequence encodes CASSVSGYGYTF.

The V call is TRBV5-1, the J call TRBJ2-7; D possibly uses TRBD1 or TRBD2 (5 bases each). V was pared by 4 bases and J by 4 bases, with 18 bases between. Germline CDR1 reads SGHRS; CDR2 reads YFSETQ. The CDR3 length is 15 residues. CDR3 nucleotide sequence: TGCGCCAGCAGCCGGACCGGGACGCGGACTTACGAGCAGTACTTC. It encodes CASSRTGTRTYEQYF.

J is TRBJ1-5 and V is TRBV5-1; maybe TRBD1 (5 bases). CDR1 is SGHRS, CDR2 YFSETQ, per germline. CDR3 length equals 14 residues. V gave up 5 bases and J gave up 7 bases, with 16 bases separating them. CDR3 nucleotide sequence: TGCGCCAGCAGAGTGTCAGGGCCCAACCAGCCCCAGCATTTT. This sequence encodes CASRVSGPNQPQHF.

The chain combines TRBV5-1 with TRBJ1-1; 10 bases line up with TRBD1. The CDR3 length is 14 residues. Looked up from germline, CDR1 is SGHRS and CDR2 is YFSETQ. Germline trimming cut 4 bases from V and 5 bases from J; bases unmatched to any gene: 5. CDR3 in DNA: TGCGCCAGCAGCCCGGGACAGGGGTTGACTGAAGCTTTCTTT. It translates to CASSPGQGLTEAFF.

Many counts were recorded for this clonotype. This chain links TRBV24-1 with TRBJ2-1; the D gene is possibly TRBD2 (6 bases). CDR3 length equals 16 residues. Germline V gene data show CDR1 as KGHDR and CDR2 as SFDVKD. Trimming shortened V by 4 bases and J by 3 bases, and 15 bases separated the two germline ends. Written as DNA, the CDR3 is TGTGCCACCAGTGACGCTAGCGCCAGCCTCTACAATGAGCAGTTCTTC. This gives the protein CATSDASASLYNEQFF.

The chain is built from TRBV12-3 or TRBV12-4 and TRBJ2-7; maybe TRBD1 (6 bases). The V and J ends lost 5 bases and 5 bases respectively, with 13 bases between them. CDR3 size: 13 residues. CDR3 in DNA: TGTGCCAGCAGTAAAGACAGGAATGACGAGCAGTACTTC. This sequence encodes CASSKDRNDEQYF.

J is TRBJ2-1 and V is TRBV20-1, with D possibly TRBD2 on 7 matching bases. This CDR3 is built from 16 residues. V gave up 5 bases and J gave up 3 bases, with 20 bases separating them. Germline lookup yields CDR1 DFQATT and CDR2 SNEGSKA (reference sequence). This chain's CDR3 is CSAGGALGGGYNEQFF. The CDR3 nucleotides are TGCAGTGCTGGGGGGGCCCTAGGAGGAGGCTACAATGAGCAGTTCTTC.

The chain couples TRBV7-2 to TRBJ1-6; 9 bases agree with TRBD1. The V gene end was trimmed by 1 base and the J gene end by 9 bases; junction bases not matched to a gene: 7. The CDR3 totals 16 residues. Germline V gene sequence: CDR1 SGHTA, CDR2 FQGNSA. CDR3 sequence: CASSLGFWGQGSPLHF. DNA for the CDR3: TGTGCCAGCAGCTTAGGTTTCTGGGGACAGGGTTCACCCCTCCACTTT.

This clonotype has only a few counts. The CDR3 nucleotides read TGTGCCAGCAGCTTCTCCAGGACAGATACGCAGTATTTT. Its protein product is CASSFSRTDTQYF. This chain joins TRBV7-3 and TRBJ2-3; unclear D gene. The CDR3 length is 13 residues. Germline assignment: CDR1 SGHTA and CDR2 FQGTGA. V was pared by 3 bases and J by 3 bases, with 7 bases between.

This chain uses TRBV7-9 with TRBJ2-3; the match to TRBD2 covers 9 bases. The CDR3 loop spans 16 amino acids. Trimming removed 5 bases from V and 2 bases from J; junction bases left unmatched: 8. Per the germline V gene, CDR1 is SEHNR and CDR2 is FQNEAQ (reference sequence). In DNA form, the CDR3 reads TGTGCCAGCAGCCCCAGGGGGACTAGCTTCACAGATACGCAGTATTTT. Its protein is CASSPRGTSFTDTQYF.

This sequence joins TRBV5-1 and TRBJ2-2; TRBD2 is a possible D gene (6 bases). Per the germline V gene, CDR1 is SGHRS and CDR2 is YFSETQ. The V end lost 0 bases, the J end lost 0 bases, and 9 bases lay between the germline ends. This CDR3 spans 16 amino acids. CDR3 sequence reads: CASSLVGTPNTGELFF. The CDR3 bases are TGCGCCAGCAGCTTGGTTGGGACTCCGAACACCGGGGAGCTGTTTTTT. Full variable domain (outside the CDR3, taken from reference TRBV5-1 and TRBJ2-2): KAGVTQTPRYLIKTRGQQVTLSCSPISGHRSVSWYQQTPGQGLQFLFEYFSETQRNKGNFPGRFSGRQFSNSRSEMNVSTLELGDSALYLCASSLVGTPNTGELFFGEGSRLTVL.

In its sample, this clonotype was seen many times. The J gene is TRBJ2-3, the V gene TRBV5-1; no firm D call. The germline gives CDR1 SGHRS, CDR2 YFSETQ. V dropped 0 bases and J dropped 2 bases, with 7 bases sitting between them. CDR3 length: 14 residues. The CDR3 nucleotides are TGCGCCAGCAGCTTGGAACGGCCCACAGATACGCAGTATTTT. Its protein is CASSLERPTDTQYF.

The chain carries TRBV6-5 and TRBJ2-2; D is unresolved. The CDR3 has 14 residues. V was pared by 2 bases and J by 6 bases, with 10 bases between. Germline CDR1 and CDR2: MNHEY and SVGAGI. The DNA for the CDR3 is TGTGCCAGCAGTTACCTTGGATCCCCCGGGGAGCTGTTTTTT. Amino acids: CASSYLGSPGELFF.

This clonotype was picked up a small number of times. The V gene is TRBV28, the J gene TRBJ2-3, with 12 bases identical to TRBD2. The CDR3 spans 16 residues. With V trimmed by 4 bases and J by 6 bases, 8 bases remained unmatched. Germline-derived CDR1 and CDR2 are MDHEN and SYDVKM. CDR3 nucleotides: TGTGCCAGCAGTTCACCCCTAGCGGGGGGGCTTGATACGCAGTATTTT. It codes for CASSSPLAGGLDTQYF.

This clonotype has a handful of counts. The chain uses TRBV18 and TRBJ1-5; D perhaps matches TRBD1 (6 bases). The V and J ends lost 2 bases and 7 bases respectively, with 9 bases between them. The CDR3 is 13 residues long. The V gene's germline CDR1 is KGHSH and CDR2 LQKENI. The CDR3 loop is CASSPTDRQPQHF. In DNA form, the CDR3 reads TGTGCCAGCTCACCAACGGACAGACAGCCCCAGCATTTT.

The V call is TRBV7-9, the J call TRBJ1-3, with D perhaps matching TRBD1 (6 bases). This CDR3 is built from 15 residues. The V and J ends lost 6 bases and 0 bases respectively, with 12 bases between them. Per the germline V gene, CDR1 is SEHNR and CDR2 is FQNEAQ (reference sequence). CDR3 loop: CASSPTGSSGNTIYF. The CDR3, as DNA: TGTGCCAGCAGTCCAACAGGGAGCTCTGGAAACACCATATATTTT.

This rearrangement joins TRBV9 to TRBJ1-2, with 7 bases fitting TRBD1. CDR1 and CDR2 from the germline V gene are SGDLS and YYNGEE. CDR3 length: 13 residues. The V and J ends lost 3 bases and 7 bases, in that order; junction bases with no gene match: 6. The CDR3 here is CASSAATGSGYTF. In DNA form, the CDR3 reads TGTGCCAGCAGCGCCGCGACAGGGTCTGGCTACACCTTC.

The chain employs TRBV5-1 and TRBJ1-1; TRBD1 matches at 8 bases. The CDR3 contains 15 residues. CDR1 and CDR2 (germline): SGHRS, YFSETQ. V gave up 6 bases and J gave up 2 bases; unmatched junction bases: 9. The CDR3 bases are TGCGCCAGCACCGATCCCGGGACAGGTAACACTGAAGCTTTCTTT. This codes for CASTDPGTGNTEAFF.

This chain uses TRBV5-4 with TRBJ2-5; TRBD1 or TRBD2 may be the D gene (5 bases each). V lost 3 bases and J 4 bases, leaving 19 bases between the germline ends. The CDR3 totals 16 residues. The germline CDR1 and CDR2 sequences are SGHNT and YYREEE (reference sequence). The CDR3 bases are TGTGCCAGCAGCTCGTCAACTGCCCATGGGGGAGAGACCCAGTACTTC. Its protein is CASSSSTAHGGETQYF.

This rearrangement joins TRBV18 to TRBJ1-1; 11 nucleotides align to TRBD1. Germline CDR1 KGHSH, CDR2 LQKENI. V trimming: 2 bases; J trimming: 1 base; junction bases outside the gene matches: 9. The CDR3 loop spans 18 amino acids. CDR3 sequence: CASSPTFAGQGANTEAFF. In DNA, the CDR3 is TGTGCCAGCTCACCAACCTTTGCCGGACAGGGGGCGAACACTGAAGCTTTCTTT.

This chain links TRBV7-8 with TRBJ2-7; D possibly corresponds to TRBD2 (5 bases). There are 11 residues in the CDR3. The germline V gene encodes CDR1 SGHVS and CDR2 FQNEAQ. Deletions cut 5 bases from V and 6 bases from J, with 8 bases between. The DNA for the CDR3 is TGTGCCAGCAGCGGAGGCTCCGAGCAGTACTTC. Residues: CASSGGSEQYF.

This clonotype has a handful of counts. V usage is TRBV5-1 and J usage is TRBJ1-3; D unresolved. CDR3 length: 13 residues. V lost 4 bases and J lost 4, with 9 bases in between. Germline CDR1 SGHRS, CDR2 YFSETQ. The CDR3 spells CASSGTEGNTIYF. For the CDR3, the DNA is TGCGCCAGCAGCGGTACGGAAGGAAACACCATATATTTT. Full variable domain (missing parts from reference TRBV5-1 and TRBJ1-3): KAGVTQTPRYLIKTRGQQVTLSCSPISGHRSVSWYQQTPGQGLQFLFEYFSETQRNKGNFPGRFSGRQFSNSRSEMNVSTLELGDSALYLCASSGTEGNTIYFGEGSWLTVV.

This clonotype has only a few counts. The chain joins TRBV15 to TRBJ1-5; the D gene is possibly TRBD1 (5 bases). V lost 8 bases and J lost 0, with 14 bases in between. The CDR3 is 15 residues long. From germline, CDR1 is LNHNV and CDR2 YYDKDF (reference sequence). CDR3 nucleotides: TGTGCCACCTCAACGGCAGGGAGTAGCAATCAGCCCCAGCATTTT. It specifies CATSTAGSSNQPQHF.